The 25 T cell receptor beta chains listed next were all sequenced from one sample in a study of cytotoxic CD8 clonotypes in ibrutinib-treated CLL. Here immunoSEQ multiplex PCR was the method, and the copy in TCRdb shows in-frame clones only, minus some. Here the sample spans under 200,000 clones, around 80% being singletons. Specimen: PBMCs, collected after 24 months of ibrutinib treatment. These TCRs come from a human donor with chronic lymphocytic leukemia.

The chain recombines TRBV19 with TRBJ2-7; D possibly corresponds to TRBD1 (6 bases). Germline V lookup: CDR1 LNHDA, CDR2 SQIVND (reference sequence). V dropped 9 bases and J dropped 3 bases, with 18 bases sitting between them. The CDR3 is made up of 14 amino acids. The CDR3 is CASRRGQGIYEQYF. The CDR3 nucleotides are TGTGCCAGCCGACGAGGGCAGGGGATCTACGAGCAGTACTTC.

The chain recombines TRBV19 with TRBJ1-2, with D maybe TRBD1 (6 bases). The CDR3 consists of 18 residues. Trimming pared 4 bases from V and 2 bases from J, leaving 23 bases between. Germline V lookup: CDR1 LNHDA, CDR2 SQIVND (reference sequence). CDR3 DNA sequence: TGTGCCAGTAGTAACCCCCGGACAGCAATGAGAATCAACTATGGCTACACCTTC. Its translation is CASSNPRTAMRINYGYTF.

V usage is TRBV6-5 and J usage is TRBJ1-2; possibly TRBD1 for D (5 bases). The CDR3 is 13 amino acids. Germline V gene sequence: CDR1 MNHEY, CDR2 SVGAGI. The V and J ends lost 5 bases and 5 bases respectively, with 12 bases between them. The CDR3 sequence is CASSRMGPYGYTF. CDR3 DNA sequence: TGTGCCAGCAGTCGGATGGGGCCTTATGGCTACACCTTC.

Only one count was recorded for this clone. This chain uses TRBV19 with TRBJ2-4; D is ambiguous. Germline V gene sequence: CDR1 LNHDA, CDR2 SQIVND (reference sequence). The CDR3 spans 14 residues. Trimming cost V 4 bases and J 7 bases, with 14 bases left between them. CDR3 nucleotide sequence: TGTGCCAGTAGTACAGGACGTGGCCGTAACATTCAGTACTTC. Translation gives CASSTGRGRNIQYF. Full variable domain (missing parts from reference TRBV19 and TRBJ2-4): DGGITQSPKYLFRKEGQNVTLSCEQNLNHDAMYWYRQDPGQGLRLIYYSQIVNDFQKGDIAEGYSVSREKKESFPLTVTSAQKNPTAFYLCASSTGRGRNIQYFGAGTRLSVL.

The chain uses TRBV6-5 and TRBJ1-1; no firm D call. Germline V gives CDR1 MNHEY, CDR2 SVGAGI. The CDR3 is made up of 16 amino acids. The V gene lost 2 bases and the J gene lost 1 base, with 14 bases spanning the gap. The CDR3 DNA reads TGTGCCAGCAGTTACGGAAGGGCCCTGACGAACACTGAAGCTTTCTTT. It yields the protein CASSYGRALTNTEAFF.

CDR3 residues: CASRLAPPSYEQYF. The CDR3 DNA sequence: TGTGCCAGCAGATTAGCCCCCCCCTCCTACGAGCAGTACTTC. The chain employs TRBV6-5 and TRBJ2-7; D call uncertain. The CDR3 covers 14 residues. Germline CDR1 reads MNHEY; CDR2 reads SVGAGI. Between the trimmed V and J ends, which lost 6 bases and 0 bases, there was a span of 12 bases.

The rearrangement links TRBV5-4 to TRBJ2-7, with unresolved D. The CDR3 consists of 11 residues. Trimming took off 4 bases at V and 0 bases at J, with 2 bases between the two ends. Germline CDR1 is SGHNT and CDR2 is YYREEE (reference sequence). The CDR3 DNA sequence: TGTGCCAGCAGCCACTCCTACGAGCAGTACTTC. Amino acid sequence: CASSHSYEQYF.

In its sample, this clone was seen a few times. The germline gene is not matched at one end of the junction; a read error may be the cause. V and J are TRBV7-7 and TRBJ2-2; TRBD2 matches at 12 bases. The V gene's germline CDR1 is SSHAT and CDR2 FNYEAQ (reference sequence). The CDR3 sequence is 17 residues long. CDR3 loop: CASSLRLAGVNTGELFF. CDR3 nucleotides: TGTGCTAGCAGCTTACGACTAGCGGGAGTTAACACCGGGGAGCTGTTTTTT.

The J gene is TRBJ1-2, the V gene TRBV28, with 9 bases matching TRBD1. Germline V gives CDR1 MDHEN, CDR2 SYDVKM. V lost 6 bases and J lost 4; bases outside the gene matches: 6. The CDR3 extends over 14 amino acids. CDR3 coding DNA: TGTGCCAGCAGCTTACAGGGGGCGAGCTATGGCTACACCTTC. Amino acids: CASSLQGASYGYTF.

The table lists this clone with a count of one. The gene calls are TRBV11-2 and TRBJ2-1, with D hard to call. Trimming left V 1 base short and J 0 bases short, with 19 bases between. This CDR3 spans 19 amino acids. CDR1 SGHAT and CDR2 FQNNGV come from the germline V gene. The CDR3 region has the DNA TGTGCCAGCAGCTTAGTAGCCCACCAGGACGTTTACTCCTACAATGAGCAGTTCTTC. Translating gives CASSLVAHQDVYSYNEQFF. Drawing the rest from reference TRBV11-2 and TRBJ2-1, the complete variable domain is EAGVAQSPRYKIIEKRQSVAFWCNPISGHATLYWYQQILGQGPKLLIQFQNNGVVDDSQLPKDRFSAERLKGVDSTLKIQPAKLEDSAVYLCASSLVAHQDVYSYNEQFFGPGTRLTVL.

V and J are TRBV5-6 and TRBJ1-1, with a tentative D call TRBD1 (6 bases). CDR1 is SGHDT and CDR2 is YYEEEE in the germline V gene. V gave up 4 bases and J gave up 6 bases, with 13 bases separating them. The CDR3 is 13 residues long. CDR3 coding DNA: TGTGCCAGCAGCCCGGACAGTTTCTCTGAAGCTTTCTTT. Encoded protein: CASSPDSFSEAFF.

The CDR3 DNA is TGTGCCAGTAGTATGAGGGGTTCACCCCTCCACTTT. The encoded protein is CASSMRGSPLHF. The chain uses TRBV19 and TRBJ1-6; possibly TRBD1 for D (5 bases). From germline, CDR1 is LNHDA and CDR2 SQIVND (reference sequence). The CDR3 is 12 amino acids. V was cut by 3 bases and J by 9 bases, with 6 bases left in between. The full variable domain, with the rest looked up from reference TRBV19 and TRBJ1-6, is DGGITQSPKYLFRKEGQNVTLSCEQNLNHDAMYWYRQDPGQGLRLIYYSQIVNDFQKGDIAEGYSVSREKKESFPLTVTSAQKNPTAFYLCASSMRGSPLHFGNGTRLTVT.

This chain connects TRBV6-1 to TRBJ2-7, with D tentatively TRBD2 (5 bases). Germline V gene sequence: CDR1 MNHNS, CDR2 SASEGT. The CDR3 totals 17 residues. V was pared by 2 bases and J by 3 bases, with 20 bases between. CDR3 sequence: CASSENGRLANVYEQYF. The CDR3, as DNA: TGTGCCAGCAGTGAAAATGGTAGGCTAGCCAACGTCTACGAGCAGTACTTC.

This sequence joins TRBV19 and TRBJ1-1; 8 bases line up with TRBD1. V was pared by 10 bases and J by 2 bases, with 9 bases of the junction left unmatched. The CDR3 covers 14 residues. CDR1 LNHDA and CDR2 SQIVND come from the germline V gene (reference sequence). In nucleotides, the CDR3 is TGTGCCACCACAGGGGGGCAGGCAAACACTGAAGCTTTCTTT. It codes for CATTGGQANTEAFF. Complete variable domain (other parts from reference TRBV19 and TRBJ1-1): DGGITQSPKYLFRKEGQNVTLSCEQNLNHDAMYWYRQDPGQGLRLIYYSQIVNDFQKGDIAEGYSVSREKKESFPLTVTSAQKNPTAFYLCATTGGQANTEAFFGQGTRLTVV.

This chain connects TRBV9 to TRBJ2-2, with D possibly TRBD2 on 5 matching bases. Germline-derived CDR1 and CDR2 are SGDLS and YYNGEE. Between the trimmed V and J ends, which lost 7 bases and 0 bases, there was a span of 16 bases. This CDR3 has 16 amino acids. CDR3 DNA: TGTGCCAGCTTCTGGGGAGCGGAGCCGAACACCGGGGAGCTGTTTTTT. This sequence encodes CASFWGAEPNTGELFF.

The count of this clone is one. This chain connects TRBV7-3 to TRBJ2-3, with 12 bases matching TRBD2. The CDR3 covers 16 residues. Germline lookup yields CDR1 SGHTA and CDR2 FQGTGA. After removal of 4 bases from V and 4 bases from J, the junction contained 6 bases not matched to a gene. The CDR3 loop reads CASSSPTSGSPDTQYF. Here the CDR3 DNA reads TGTGCCAGCAGCTCACCGACTAGCGGGAGTCCAGATACGCAGTATTTT.

CDR3 amino acids: CASKGDSYEQYF. The CDR3 DNA reads as TGTGCCAGCAAGGGCGACTCCTACGAGCAGTACTTC. The V call is TRBV6-5, the J call TRBJ2-7; D remains unclear. The V end was cut by 7 bases, the J end by 0 bases, with 7 bases between. The CDR3 is 12 residues long. The V gene's germline CDR1 is MNHEY and CDR2 SVGAGI.

The chain links TRBV19 to TRBJ1-1; D gene uncertain. Germline CDR1 LNHDA, CDR2 SQIVND (reference sequence). This CDR3 comprises 15 residues. The ends were cut back, 6 bases at V and 1 base at J, with 15 bases in the middle. CDR3 in amino acids: CASREKNTENTEAFF. The CDR3 region has the DNA TGTGCCAGTAGAGAAAAGAACACGGAGAACACTGAAGCTTTCTTT.

V gene TRBV28 combines with J gene TRBJ1-2, with D possibly being TRBD1 (6 bases). The CDR3 has 14 residues. Germline V lookup: CDR1 MDHEN, CDR2 SYDVKM. V lost 2 bases, J lost 8 bases, and 15 bases lay in between. CDR3 nucleotide sequence: TGTGCCAGCAGTTTAGGGGGCCAAAGAGGCGGCTACACCTTC. It encodes CASSLGGQRGGYTF.

The CDR3 nucleotides are TGCGCCAGCAGTGAGGGTACGGGAATGAACACTGAAGCTTTCTTT. This gives the protein CASSEGTGMNTEAFF. The chain couples TRBV10-1 to TRBJ1-1; D not certain. CDR1 and CDR2 from the germline V gene are WNHNN and SYGVQD (reference sequence). The ends were cut back, 2 bases at V and 0 bases at J, with 10 bases in the middle. This CDR3 contains 15 residues.

The table lists this clone with a few counts. The J gene is TRBJ1-5, the V gene TRBV30; D gene ambiguous. V dropped 5 bases and J dropped 3 bases, with 11 bases sitting between them. This CDR3 contains 13 residues. Germline V gene sequence: CDR1 GTSNPN, CDR2 SVGIG (reference sequence). This CDR3 reads CAWSPTHNQPQHF. As DNA, the CDR3 is TGTGCCTGGTCCCCCACTCACAATCAGCCCCAGCATTTT.

This clone was seen a few times. This chain connects TRBV30 to TRBJ1-2; no reliable D call. CDR1 GTSNPN and CDR2 SVGIG come from the germline V gene (reference sequence). Trimming took 4 bases from V and 7 from J, leaving 13 bases between them. There are 12 residues in the CDR3. The CDR3 sequence: CAWIRVEGGYTF. Here the CDR3 DNA reads TGTGCCTGGATAAGGGTCGAAGGTGGCTACACCTTC.

The genes are TRBV5-4 and TRBJ1-1, with D unresolved. The germline V gene encodes CDR1 SGHNT and CDR2 YYREEE (reference sequence). CDR3 length equals 15 residues. V dropped 4 bases and J dropped 0 bases, with 13 bases sitting between them. The CDR3 here is CASSAVLNMNTEAFF. The DNA for the CDR3 is TGTGCCAGCAGCGCGGTACTTAACATGAACACTGAAGCTTTCTTT. The whole variable domain, remainder taken from reference TRBV5-4 and TRBJ1-1, is ETGVTQSPTHLIKTRGQQVTLRCSSQSGHNTVSWYQQALGQGPQFIFQYYREEENGRGNFPPRFSGLQFPNYSSELNVNALELDDSALYLCASSAVLNMNTEAFFGQGTRLTVV.

This clone appeared a few times. A junction boundary mismatches the germline segment, possibly from a read error. The chain has TRBV2 and TRBJ1-2; a weak D match, TRBD1 (5 bases). Germline loops: CDR1 SNHLY, CDR2 FYNNEI. This CDR3 has 11 residues. CDR3 protein: CASSGETVPSF. CDR3 in DNA: TGTGCCAGCAGTGGCGAGACAGTGCCCTCCTTC.

The rearrangement joins TRBV12-5 to TRBJ1-1; TRBD1 agrees at 7 bases. The V gene's germline CDR1 is LGHNT and CDR2 FRNRAP. CDR3 length: 14 residues. V lost 0 bases to trimming and J lost 8 bases; unmatched junction nucleotides: 6. The CDR3 is CASGLVKGAFEAFF. The CDR3 DNA reads as TGTGCTAGTGGTTTGGTAAAGGGGGCCTTCGAAGCTTTCTTT.